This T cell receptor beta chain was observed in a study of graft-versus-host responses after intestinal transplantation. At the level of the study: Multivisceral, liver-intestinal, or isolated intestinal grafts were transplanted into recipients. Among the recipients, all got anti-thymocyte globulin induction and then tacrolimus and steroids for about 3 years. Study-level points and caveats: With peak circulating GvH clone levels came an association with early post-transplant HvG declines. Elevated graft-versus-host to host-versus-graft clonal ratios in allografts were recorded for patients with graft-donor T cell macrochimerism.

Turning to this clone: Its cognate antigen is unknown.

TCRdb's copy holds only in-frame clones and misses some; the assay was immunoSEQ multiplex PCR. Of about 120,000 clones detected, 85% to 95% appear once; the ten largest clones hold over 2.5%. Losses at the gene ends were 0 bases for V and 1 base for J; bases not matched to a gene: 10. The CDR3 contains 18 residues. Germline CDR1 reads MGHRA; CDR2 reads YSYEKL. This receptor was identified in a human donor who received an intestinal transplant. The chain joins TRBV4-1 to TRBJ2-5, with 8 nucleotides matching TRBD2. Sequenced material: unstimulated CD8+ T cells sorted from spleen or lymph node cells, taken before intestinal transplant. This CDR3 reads CASSQDQGAGVIQETQYF. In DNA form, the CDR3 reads TGCGCCAGCAGCCAAGATCAAGGAGCGGGAGTGATCCAAGAGACCCAGTACTTC.